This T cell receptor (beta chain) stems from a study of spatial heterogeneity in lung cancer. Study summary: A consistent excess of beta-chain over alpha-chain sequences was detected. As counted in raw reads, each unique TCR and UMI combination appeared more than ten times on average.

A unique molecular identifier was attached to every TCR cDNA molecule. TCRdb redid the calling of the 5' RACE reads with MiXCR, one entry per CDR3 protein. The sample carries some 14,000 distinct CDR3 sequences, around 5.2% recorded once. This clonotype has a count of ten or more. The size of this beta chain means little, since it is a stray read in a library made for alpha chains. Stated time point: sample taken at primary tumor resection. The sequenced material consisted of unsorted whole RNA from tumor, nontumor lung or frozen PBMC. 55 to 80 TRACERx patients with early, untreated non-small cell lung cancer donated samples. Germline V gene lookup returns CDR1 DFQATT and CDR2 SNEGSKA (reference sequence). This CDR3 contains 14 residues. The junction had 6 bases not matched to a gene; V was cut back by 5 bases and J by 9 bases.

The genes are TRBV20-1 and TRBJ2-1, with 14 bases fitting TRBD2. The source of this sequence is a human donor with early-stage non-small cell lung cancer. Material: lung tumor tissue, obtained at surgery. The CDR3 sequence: CSAWGTSGGGEQFF. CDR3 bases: TGCAGTGCTTGGGGGACTAGCGGGGGCGGTGAGCAGTTCTTC.